The 31 T cell receptor beta chains listed next were all sequenced from one sample in a study of T cells after yellow fever vaccination. MiXCR, run by TCRdb on the 5' RACE reads, gives a single entry per CDR3 protein. This sample has 300,000 or so distinct CDR3 sequences; approximately 8% occur once, and the top ten carry around 17%. Specimen: PBMCs, collected more than 40 days after the first yellow fever vaccination. These receptors came from a man aged 18 to 29 who received the YFV17D yellow fever vaccine.

CDR3 in DNA: TGTGCCACTACTGAGAGGGGTAGAGAGACCCAGTACTTC. Protein product: CATTERGRETQYF. The rearrangement uses TRBV11-2 and TRBJ2-5; D assignment may be TRBD1 or TRBD2 (5 bases each). This CDR3 spans 13 amino acids. CDR1 is SGHAT, CDR2 FQNNGV, per germline. V dropped 10 bases and J dropped 4 bases, with 16 bases sitting between them.

This clonotype was picked up a small number of times. This rearrangement joins TRBV10-3 to TRBJ2-5, with TRBD2 matching 10 bases. The germline V gene has CDR1 ENHRY and CDR2 SYGVKD. This CDR3 is 13 amino acids long. V trimming: 7 bases; J trimming: 2 bases; junction bases outside the gene matches: 1. CDR3 amino acids: CAITSGGQETQYF. CDR3 sequence (DNA): TGTGCCATCACTAGCGGGGGACAAGAGACCCAGTACTTC.

The CDR3, as DNA: TGCGCCAGCAGCTCGGCCCAGGGGAACATTCAGTACTTC. Translated, it gives CASSSAQGNIQYF. The chain couples TRBV5-1 to TRBJ2-4; the D gene is possibly TRBD1 (6 bases). Germline V lookup: CDR1 SGHRS, CDR2 YFSETQ. This CDR3 is 13 amino acids long. The V gene lost 3 bases and the J gene lost 7 bases, with 11 bases spanning the gap.

The V gene is TRBV7-2, the J gene TRBJ2-3, with 7 bases lining up with TRBD1. Germline CDR1 and CDR2: SGHTA and FQGNSA. The junction had 4 bases not matched to a gene; V was cut back by 2 bases and J by 5 bases. CDR3 size: 14 residues. For the CDR3, the DNA is TGTGCCAGCAGCTTAACAGGGGCAATAGATACGCAGTATTTT. Translating gives CASSLTGAIDTQYF. Together with reference TRBV7-2 and TRBJ2-3, the CDR3 gives the full variable domain: GAGVSQSPSNKVTEKGKDVELRCDPISGHTALYWYRQSLGQGLEFLIYFQGNSAPDKSGLPSDRFSAERTGGSVSTLTIQRTQQEDSAVYLCASSLTGAIDTQYFGPGTRLTVL.

This clonotype was seen a handful of times. The chain joins TRBV9 to TRBJ2-1, with TRBD1 matching over 8 bases. The CDR3 consists of 15 residues. Germline CDR1 is SGDLS and CDR2 is YYNGEE. J was trimmed by 2 bases and V by 4 bases; bases with no gene match: 5. The DNA of the CDR3 is TGTGCCAGCAGCCCGACAGGGGATCCCTACAATGAGCAGTTCTTC. Its translation: CASSPTGDPYNEQFF.

The chain is built from TRBV5-5 and TRBJ2-3; 7 nucleotides agree with TRBD1. Germline-derived CDR1 and CDR2 are SGHKS and YYEKEE (reference sequence). The V gene end was trimmed by 1 base and the J gene end by 0 bases; junction bases not matched to a gene: 5. The CDR3 loop spans 16 amino acids. CDR3 DNA: TGTGCCAGCAGCTTGTGGTACAGGGGAAGCACAGATACGCAGTATTTT. Translated: CASSLWYRGSTDTQYF.

The sample holds a few counts of this clonotype. This chain connects TRBV11-2 to TRBJ2-3; 14 nucleotides align to TRBD2. Germline V gene lookup returns CDR1 SGHAT and CDR2 FQNNGV. This CDR3 has 20 residues. V lost 4 bases, J lost 0 bases, and 12 bases stayed unmatched. CDR3 DNA sequence: TGTGCCAGCAGCTCGCAGCCCTCACGGACTAGCGGGGGGAGCACAGATACGCAGTATTTT. Translation: CASSSQPSRTSGGSTDTQYF.

This clonotype was observed a handful of times. The chain combines TRBV27 with TRBJ1-4; TRBD1 aligns across 7 bases. This CDR3 comprises 15 residues. Trimming at V came to 3 bases and at J to 3 bases, leaving 4 bases not matched to a gene. CDR1 and CDR2 from the germline V gene are MNHEY and SMNVEV (reference sequence). This CDR3 is CASSFHRGPNEKLFF. DNA for the CDR3: TGTGCCAGCAGTTTTCACAGGGGACCTAATGAAAAACTGTTTTTT.

This clonotype was detected a few times. In DNA, the CDR3 is TGCGCCAGCAGCTCCGTAAGGGAGGGCGGCACCGGGGAGCTGTTTTTT. This encodes CASSSVREGGTGELFF. V is TRBV5-1 and J is TRBJ2-2; 7 bases align to TRBD2. The CDR3 runs to 16 residues. Unmatched junction bases numbered 9, after V lost 3 bases and J lost 4 bases. CDR1 and CDR2 from the germline V gene are SGHRS and YFSETQ.

The chain is built from TRBV5-1 and TRBJ1-4; 11 bases agree with TRBD1. The germline V gene has CDR1 SGHRS and CDR2 YFSETQ. This CDR3 has 15 amino acids. The V and J ends lost 3 bases and 7 bases, in that order; junction bases with no gene match: 5. The DNA for the CDR3 is TGCGCCAGCAGCTCAGGACAGGGGGCGATTGAAAAACTGTTTTTT. Amino acids: CASSSGQGAIEKLFF.

The chain recombines TRBV12-3 or TRBV12-4 with TRBJ2-1, with D unclear. Trimming took off 5 bases at V and 6 bases at J, with 14 bases between the two ends. The CDR3 is made up of 14 amino acids. Here the CDR3 reads CASSPHPVPNEQFF. CDR3 coding DNA: TGTGCCAGCAGTCCCCATCCCGTCCCCAATGAGCAGTTCTTC.

This clonotype came up a few times. V gene TRBV29-1 combines with J gene TRBJ2-5; D possibly corresponds to TRBD2 (7 bases). Germline loops: CDR1 SQVTM, CDR2 ANQGSEA. This CDR3 has 14 residues. Trimming cost V 6 bases and J 2 bases, with 16 bases left between them. Here the CDR3 DNA reads TGCAGCGTGTCGAAGGGGGGGGCTCAAGAGACCCAGTACTTC. Its protein is CSVSKGGAQETQYF. Based on the CDR3 plus reference TRBV29-1 and TRBJ2-5, the full variable domain is SAVISQKPSRDICQRGTSLTIQCQVDSQVTMMFWYRQQPGQSLTLIATANQGSEATYESGFVIDKFPISRPNLTFSTLTVSNMSPEDSSIYLCSVSKGGAQETQYFGPGTRLLVL.

The V call is TRBV4-2, the J call TRBJ1-2; D gene ambiguous. The germline CDR1 and CDR2 sequences are LGHNA and YNFKEQ. The V end lost 1 base, the J end lost 2 bases, and 11 bases lay between the germline ends. The CDR3 totals 15 residues. CDR3 protein: CASSQGGLINYGYTF. CDR3 nucleotide sequence: TGTGCCAGCAGCCAAGGTGGGCTCATCAACTATGGCTACACCTTC.

The chain employs TRBV4-3 and TRBJ1-3; no clear D gene. V was cut by 1 base and J by 3 bases, with 4 bases left in between. This CDR3 comprises 13 residues. The germline CDR1 and CDR2 sequences are LGHNA and YSLEER. The CDR3 reads CASSQGGGNTIYF. For the CDR3, the DNA is TGCGCCAGCAGCCAAGGGGGTGGAAACACCATATATTTT.

This clonotype was observed at least ten times. V is TRBV3-1 and J is TRBJ2-7, with 10 bases fitting TRBD2. The CDR3 contains 16 residues. V shed 7 bases, J shed 5 bases, and the junction held 14 bases outside the gene matches. In germline, CDR1 is LGHDT, CDR2 YNNKEL (reference sequence). In DNA, the CDR3 is TGTGCCAGCAACCCGTCGTATAGCGGGGGGCCGCACGAGCAGTACTTC. Translation: CASNPSYSGGPHEQYF.

V is TRBV5-1 and J is TRBJ1-1; unclear D gene. The CDR3 loop spans 14 amino acids. The germline CDR1 and CDR2 sequences are SGHRS and YFSETQ. The V gene lost 4 bases and the J gene lost 1 base, with 11 bases spanning the gap. The CDR3 spells CASSPGSSNTEAFF. The CDR3 DNA reads TGCGCCAGCAGCCCCGGGTCGTCGAACACTGAAGCTTTCTTT.

In its sample, this clonotype was seen a few times. The chain has TRBV5-6 and TRBJ1-1; D call uncertain. The CDR3 loop spans 12 amino acids. The germline V and J ends were trimmed by 3 bases and 3 bases, with 6 bases remaining between them. Germline CDR1 reads SGHDT; CDR2 reads YYEEEE. The CDR3 sequence: CASSWEDTEAFF. The DNA for the CDR3 is TGTGCCAGCAGCTGGGAGGACACTGAAGCTTTCTTT. Combining the CDR3 with reference TRBV5-6 and TRBJ1-1 gives the whole variable domain DAGVTQSPTHLIKTRGQQVTLRCSPKSGHDTVSWYQQALGQGPQFIFQYYEEEERQRGNFPDRFSGHQFPNYSSELNVNALLLGDSALYLCASSWEDTEAFFGQGTRLTVV.

V is TRBV4-3 and J is TRBJ2-3; D ambiguous. V dropped 0 bases and J dropped 0 bases, with 19 bases sitting between them. CDR1 is LGHNA, CDR2 YSLEER, per germline. The CDR3 runs 19 residues. The CDR3 coding sequence is TGCGCCAGCAGCCAAGATCGGAAATGGTCCTACGCTAGCACAGATACGCAGTATTTT. Amino acid sequence: CASSQDRKWSYASTDTQYF.

This clonotype was recorded a few times. The chain uses TRBV6-1 and TRBJ2-7; 7 nucleotides agree with TRBD1. CDR1 is MNHNS and CDR2 is SASEGT in the germline V gene. The CDR3 has 15 amino acids. The trim removed 5 bases at V and 4 bases at J, leaving 11 bases unmatched. As DNA, the CDR3 is TGTGCCAGCAGTCCCCTCGCAGGGGGTATATACGAGCAGTACTTC. It encodes CASSPLAGGIYEQYF.

This clonotype was counted at least ten times. A much larger clone differs from this one at a single base, so this may be a read error. V usage is TRBV5-1 and J usage is TRBJ2-5, with D unclear. Germline V gene lookup returns CDR1 SGHRS and CDR2 YFSETQ. Trimming removed 0 bases at V and 7 bases at J, with 4 bases between. CDR3 length: 11 residues. In DNA, the CDR3 is TGCGCCAGCAGCTTGGAAGGGACCCAGTACTTC. It yields the protein CASSLEGTQYF.

This clonotype was observed a few times. The chain employs TRBV7-2 and TRBJ2-7; D assignment may be TRBD1 or TRBD2 (5 bases each). CDR3 length equals 13 residues. CDR1 is SGHTA and CDR2 is FQGNSA in the germline V gene. Trimming left V 5 bases short and J 7 bases short, with 15 bases between. CDR3 region: CASSPGPTREQYV. The CDR3 DNA sequence: TGTGCCAGCAGCCCGGGACCAACTAGAGAGCAGTACGTC.

The CDR3 loop is CASSPTEGTEAFF. The CDR3 nucleotides read TGTGCCAGCAGCCCTACAGAGGGCACTGAAGCTTTCTTT. V is TRBV3-1 and J is TRBJ1-1; D is ambiguous. Trimming removed 4 bases from V and 4 bases from J, with 10 bases in between. This CDR3 has 13 amino acids. The V gene's germline CDR1 is LGHDT and CDR2 YNNKEL (reference sequence).

This clonotype was detected ten times or more. The rearrangement links TRBV7-2 to TRBJ2-1; D is perhaps TRBD2 (5 bases). This CDR3 spans 15 amino acids. Trimming took off 4 bases at V and 1 base at J, with 11 bases between the two ends. Germline lookup yields CDR1 SGHTA and CDR2 FQGNSA. This CDR3 is CASSSLALSYNEQFF. The CDR3 bases are TGTGCCAGCAGCTCGCTAGCTCTATCCTACAATGAGCAGTTCTTC. Full variable domain (missing parts from reference TRBV7-2 and TRBJ2-1): GAGVSQSPSNKVTEKGKDVELRCDPISGHTALYWYRQSLGQGLEFLIYFQGNSAPDKSGLPSDRFSAERTGGSVSTLTIQRTQQEDSAVYLCASSSLALSYNEQFFGPGTRLTVL.

There are a few counts of this clonotype. The chain is built from TRBV6-2 or TRBV6-3 and TRBJ1-5; D gene uncertain. Germline-derived CDR1 and CDR2 are MNHEY and SVGEGT. Trimming removed 2 bases at V and 7 bases at J, with 6 bases between. The CDR3 has 12 residues. The CDR3 DNA is TGTGCCAGCAGTTACGAGAGCCAGCCCCAGCATTTT. It specifies CASSYESQPQHF.

At least ten counts were recorded for this clonotype. CDR3 protein: CASSRGGEETQYF. The CDR3 DNA reads TGTGCCAGCTCTCGCGGGGGTGAAGAGACCCAGTACTTC. The chain uses TRBV7-2 and TRBJ2-5, with 7 bases aligning to TRBD2. The ends lost 8 bases at V and 3 bases at J; junction bases unmatched: 6. Germline values: CDR1 SGHTA, CDR2 FQGNSA. The CDR3 is 13 residues long.

The rearrangement links TRBV21-1 to TRBJ1-4; TRBD1 was called by the table and not checked on the DNA. TRBV21-1 is a pseudogene locus. The CDR3 contains 16 residues. Written as DNA, the CDR3 is TGTGCCAGCAGCATACTGACAGGAGAAGGGGGTGAAAAACTGTTTTTT. It codes for CASSILTGEGGEKLFF.

This clonotype has more than one count but fewer than ten. The rearrangement links TRBV28 to TRBJ2-1; no clear D. Trimming stripped 3 bases from V and 4 bases from J, with 7 bases between. CDR1 is MDHEN, CDR2 SYDVKM, per germline. The CDR3 consists of 13 residues. The CDR3 bases are TGTGCCAGCAGTTTTCTTAGTTACAATGAGCAGTTCTTC. Protein product: CASSFLSYNEQFF.

This chain joins TRBV7-9 and TRBJ2-7; 8 nucleotides line up with TRBD2. V shed 5 bases and J 7 bases; nucleotides not matched to a gene: 4. The CDR3 runs 12 residues. The germline gives CDR1 SEHNR, CDR2 FQNEAQ (reference sequence). The CDR3 reads CASSLGTREQYV. The CDR3 coding sequence is TGTGCCAGCAGCCTAGGGACTAGGGAGCAGTACGTC.

This clonotype was seen a few times. The rearrangement uses TRBV7-2 and TRBJ2-5; a weak D match, TRBD1 (6 bases). Germline V gives CDR1 SGHTA, CDR2 FQGNSA. V was clipped by 2 bases and J by 4 bases, with 11 bases between them. The CDR3 is 14 amino acids. CDR3 residues: CASSLNQGRETQYF. DNA for the CDR3: TGTGCCAGCAGCTTAAATCAGGGGAGAGAGACCCAGTACTTC.

The chain joins TRBV23-1 to TRBJ2-7; no clear D gene. TRBV23-1 qualifies as an ORF whose function is uncertain. V was cut by 1 base and J by 1 base, with 17 bases left in between. The CDR3 is made up of 17 amino acids. DNA for the CDR3: TGCGCCAGCAGTCAATTTTTTATACAGCTGAGTTCCTACGAGCAGTACGTC. Translation: CASSQFFIQLSSYEQYV.

This clonotype was detected only a few times. This sequence joins TRBV6-2 or TRBV6-3 and TRBJ2-1, with D perhaps matching TRBD2 (6 bases). The CDR3 length is 16 residues. Trimming took off 6 bases at V and 5 bases at J, with 20 bases between the two ends. Germline V gene data show CDR1 as MNHEY and CDR2 as SVGEGT. The CDR3: CASSDRRGTVDNEQFF. CDR3 nucleotide sequence: TGTGCCAGCAGCGACCGACGGGGGACCGTCGACAATGAGCAGTTCTTC.